This section outlines one TCR beta chain sequence together with its context. Antigen unknown. These data are taken from a study of cytomegalovirus exposure and HLA in healthy donors. Findings and limits, study-wide: A later analysis revealed that TCR association rates differed between HLA loci, peaking at DRB1 and bottoming out at HLA-C. The availability of immune exposure information extended only to CMV serostatus. In a later analysis, several top co-occurrence clusters appeared linked to parvovirus B19, influenza, CMV and Epstein-Barr virus.

The PCR made use of 60 Vbeta and 13 Jbeta primers. TCRdb's copy holds only in-frame clones and misses some; the assay was immunoSEQ multiplex PCR. In the table there are fewer than 200,000 clones, approximately 84% of which are singletons. This CDR3 has 17 residues. Germline assignment: CDR1 SEHNR and CDR2 FQNEAQ (reference sequence). V dropped 2 bases and J dropped 3; count of bases not matched to a gene: 10. The sequenced sample consisted of PBMCs. This chain uses TRBV7-9 with TRBJ2-3, with 8 nucleotides matching TRBD2. The origin of this receptor is a woman between 45 and 65 years old in good health and CMV-seropositive. CDR3 sequence (DNA): TGTGCCAGCAGCTTACGTCCGGGAGGGCCTTTGACAGATACGCAGTATTTT. Its protein is CASSLRPGGPLTDTQYF.